One sample yielded the 5 T cell receptor beta chains listed below, sequenced in a study of shared clonotypes between healthy human individuals. The protocol was immunoSEQ multiplex PCR, while the TCRdb copy is restricted to in-frame clones and leaves out a portion. The sample holds more than 550,000 clones, 90% seen once. The sequencing sample was made of memory CD8+ T cells from PBMCs. The sample's subset: CD45RO+ cells pooled with CCR7-negative TemRA cells. The origin of the receptors is a young man in good health. Some clones in this sample may be carry-over from other donors' samples.

This clone showed up just once. V is TRBV11-2 and J is TRBJ2-3, with 9 bases matching TRBD1. The J segment lost 4 bases and the V segment lost 5 bases, leaving 10 bases of the junction unmatched. The CDR3 extends over 16 amino acids. Germline loops: CDR1 SGHAT, CDR2 FQNNGV. The CDR3 region is CASSEYRGRGADTQYF. In nucleotides, the CDR3 is TGTGCCAGCAGCGAATACAGGGGGCGCGGCGCAGATACGCAGTATTTT.

The genes are TRBV7-8 and TRBJ2-1, with 10 bases matching TRBD2. The germline CDR1 and CDR2 sequences are SGHVS and FQNEAQ. The CDR3 length is 14 residues. V lost 5 bases and J lost 5; bases outside the gene matches: 3. DNA for the CDR3: TGTGCCAGCAGCCCCAGCGGGGGGGACAATGAGCAGTTCTTC. Translated, it gives CASSPSGGDNEQFF.

The V call is TRBV2, the J call TRBJ2-2; TRBD2 is a possible D gene (5 bases). Looked up from germline, CDR1 is SNHLY and CDR2 is FYNNEI. Trimming pared 8 bases from V and 5 bases from J, leaving 15 bases between. This CDR3 contains 14 residues. The CDR3 spells CASVLLVATGELFF. The DNA for the CDR3 is TGTGCCAGCGTCCTACTAGTCGCGACCGGGGAGCTGTTTTTT.

The genes are TRBV11-2 and TRBJ2-2; 8 nucleotides line up with TRBD1. V gave up 5 bases and J gave up 6 bases; unmatched junction bases: 11. This CDR3 has 16 residues. Germline lookup yields CDR1 SGHAT and CDR2 FQNNGV. As DNA, the CDR3 is TGTGCCAGCAGCCCACGCCAGGGGGCTTTTGCCGGGGAGCTGTTTTTT. Amino acid sequence: CASSPRQGAFAGELFF.

The chain joins TRBV5-6 to TRBJ2-3; D unclear. The CDR3 totals 14 residues. The V end lost 0 bases, the J end lost 0 bases, and 5 bases lay between the germline ends. Germline V gene lookup returns CDR1 SGHDT and CDR2 YYEEEE. CDR3 residues: CASSLGFSTDTQYF. CDR3 nucleotides: TGTGCCAGCAGCTTGGGTTTTAGCACAGATACGCAGTATTTT. Complete variable domain (other parts from reference TRBV5-6 and TRBJ2-3): DAGVTQSPTHLIKTRGQQVTLRCSPKSGHDTVSWYQQALGQGPQFIFQYYEEEERQRGNFPDRFSGHQFPNYSSELNVNALLLGDSALYLCASSLGFSTDTQYFGPGTRLTVL.